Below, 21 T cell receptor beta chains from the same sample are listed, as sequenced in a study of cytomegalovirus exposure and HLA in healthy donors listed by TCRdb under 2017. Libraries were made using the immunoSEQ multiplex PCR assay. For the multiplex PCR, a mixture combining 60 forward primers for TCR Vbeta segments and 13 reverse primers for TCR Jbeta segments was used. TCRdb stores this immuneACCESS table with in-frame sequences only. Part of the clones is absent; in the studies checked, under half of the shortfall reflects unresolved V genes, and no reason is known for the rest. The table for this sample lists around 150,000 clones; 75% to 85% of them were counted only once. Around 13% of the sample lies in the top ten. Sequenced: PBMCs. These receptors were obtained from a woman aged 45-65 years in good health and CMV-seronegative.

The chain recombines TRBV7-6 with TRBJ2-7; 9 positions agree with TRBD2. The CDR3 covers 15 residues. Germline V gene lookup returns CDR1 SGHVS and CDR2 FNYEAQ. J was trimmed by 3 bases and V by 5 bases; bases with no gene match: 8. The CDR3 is CASSPAAGGSYEQYF. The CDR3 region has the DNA TGTGCCAGCAGCCCGGCAGCGGGGGGTAGCTACGAGCAGTACTTC.

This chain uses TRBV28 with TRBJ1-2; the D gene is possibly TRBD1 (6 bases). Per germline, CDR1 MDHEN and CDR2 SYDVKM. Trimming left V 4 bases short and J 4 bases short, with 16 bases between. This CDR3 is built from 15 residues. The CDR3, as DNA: TGTGCCAGCAGTTCAAGCCAGGGAGGGGGCTATGGCTACACCTTC. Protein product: CASSSSQGGGYGYTF.

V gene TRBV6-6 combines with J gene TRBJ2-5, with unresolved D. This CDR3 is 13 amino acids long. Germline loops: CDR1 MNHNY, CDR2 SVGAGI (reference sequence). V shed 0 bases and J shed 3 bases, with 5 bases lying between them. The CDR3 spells CASSYSAEETQYF. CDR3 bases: TGTGCCAGCAGTTACTCTGCGGAAGAGACCCAGTACTTC.

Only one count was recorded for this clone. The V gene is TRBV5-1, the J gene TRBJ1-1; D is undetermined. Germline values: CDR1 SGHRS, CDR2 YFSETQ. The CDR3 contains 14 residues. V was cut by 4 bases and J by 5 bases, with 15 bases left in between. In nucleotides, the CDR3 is TGCGCCAGCAGCGACGGCGGACTTTTAACTGAAGCTTTCTTT. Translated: CASSDGGLLTEAFF.

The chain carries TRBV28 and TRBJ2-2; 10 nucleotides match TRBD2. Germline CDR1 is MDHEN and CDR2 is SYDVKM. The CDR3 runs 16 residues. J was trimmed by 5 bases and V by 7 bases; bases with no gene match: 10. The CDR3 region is CASIPNLAGVTGELFF. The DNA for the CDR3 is TGTGCCAGCATCCCGAATCTAGCGGGAGTAACCGGGGAGCTGTTTTTT. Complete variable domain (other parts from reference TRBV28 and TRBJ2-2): DVKVTQSSRYLVKRTGEKVFLECVQDMDHENMFWYRQDPGLGLRLIYFSYDVKMKEKGDIPEGYSVSREKKERFSLILESASTNQTSMYLCASIPNLAGVTGELFFGEGSRLTVL.

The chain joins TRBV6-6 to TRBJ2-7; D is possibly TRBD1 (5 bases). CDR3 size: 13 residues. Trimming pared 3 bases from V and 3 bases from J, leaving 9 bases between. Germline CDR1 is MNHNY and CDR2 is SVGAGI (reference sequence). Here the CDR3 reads CASSYKTDYEQYF. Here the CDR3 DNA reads TGTGCCAGCAGTTATAAGACAGACTACGAGCAGTACTTC.

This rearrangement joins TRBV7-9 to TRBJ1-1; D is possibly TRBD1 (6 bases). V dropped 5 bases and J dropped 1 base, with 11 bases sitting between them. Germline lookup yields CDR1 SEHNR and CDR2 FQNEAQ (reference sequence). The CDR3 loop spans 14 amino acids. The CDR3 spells CASSQQGPNTEAFF. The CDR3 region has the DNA TGTGCCAGCAGCCAACAGGGACCGAACACTGAAGCTTTCTTT.

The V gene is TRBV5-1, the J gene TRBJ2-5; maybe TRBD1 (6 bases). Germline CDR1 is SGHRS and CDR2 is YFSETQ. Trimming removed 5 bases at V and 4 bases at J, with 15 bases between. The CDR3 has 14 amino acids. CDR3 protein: CASSLSGVIETQYF. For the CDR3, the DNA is TGCGCCAGCAGTTTATCAGGGGTAATAGAGACCCAGTACTTC.

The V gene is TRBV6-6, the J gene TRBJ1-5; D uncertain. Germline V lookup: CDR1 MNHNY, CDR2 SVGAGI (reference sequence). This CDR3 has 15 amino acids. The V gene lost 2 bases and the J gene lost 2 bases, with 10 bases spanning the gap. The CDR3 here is CASSYPSTGNQPQHF. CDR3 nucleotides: TGTGCCAGCAGTTACCCGAGCACAGGCAATCAGCCCCAGCATTTT.

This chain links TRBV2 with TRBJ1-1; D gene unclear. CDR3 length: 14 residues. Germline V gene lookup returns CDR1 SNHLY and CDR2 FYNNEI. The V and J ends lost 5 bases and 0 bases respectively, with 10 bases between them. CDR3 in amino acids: CASSPRVLNTEAFF. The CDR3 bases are TGTGCCAGCAGTCCCCGGGTCCTGAACACTGAAGCTTTCTTT. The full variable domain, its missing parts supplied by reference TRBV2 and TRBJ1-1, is EPEVTQTPSHQVTQMGQEVILRCVPISNHLYFYWYRQILGQKVEFLVSFYNNEISEKSEIFDDQFSVERPDGSNFTLKIRSTKLEDSAMYFCASSPRVLNTEAFFGQGTRLTVV.

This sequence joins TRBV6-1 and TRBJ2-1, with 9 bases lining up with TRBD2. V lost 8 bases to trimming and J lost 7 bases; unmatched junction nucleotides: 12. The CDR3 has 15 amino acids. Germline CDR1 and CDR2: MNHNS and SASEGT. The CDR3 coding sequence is TGTGCCAGCCTCAAGATGCCAGCGGGAGGAAATGAGCAGTTCTTC. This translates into CASLKMPAGGNEQFF.

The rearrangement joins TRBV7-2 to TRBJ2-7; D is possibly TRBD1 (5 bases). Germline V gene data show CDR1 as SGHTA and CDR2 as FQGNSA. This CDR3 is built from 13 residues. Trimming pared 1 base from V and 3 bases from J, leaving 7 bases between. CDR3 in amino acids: CASSLEGIYEQYF. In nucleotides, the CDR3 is TGTGCCAGCAGCTTAGAGGGGATCTACGAGCAGTACTTC.

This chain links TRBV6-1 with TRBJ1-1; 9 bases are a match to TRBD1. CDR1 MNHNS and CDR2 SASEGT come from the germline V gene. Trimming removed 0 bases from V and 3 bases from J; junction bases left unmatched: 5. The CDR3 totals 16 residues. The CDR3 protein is CASSEAPGTGYTEAFF. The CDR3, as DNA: TGTGCCAGCAGTGAAGCCCCCGGGACAGGGTACACTGAAGCTTTCTTT.

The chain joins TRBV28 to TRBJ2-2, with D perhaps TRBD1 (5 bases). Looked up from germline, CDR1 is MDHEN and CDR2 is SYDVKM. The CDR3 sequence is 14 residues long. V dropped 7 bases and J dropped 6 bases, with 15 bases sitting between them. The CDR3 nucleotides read TGTGCCAGCAACAGTCCAGGGCGGCCCGGGGAGCTGTTTTTT. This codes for CASNSPGRPGELFF.

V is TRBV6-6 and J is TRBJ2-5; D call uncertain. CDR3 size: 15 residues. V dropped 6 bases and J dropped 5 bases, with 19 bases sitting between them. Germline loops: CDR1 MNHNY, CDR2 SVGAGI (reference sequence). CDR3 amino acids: CASRPGSQERETQYF. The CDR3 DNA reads TGTGCCAGCAGACCCGGGTCCCAAGAAAGGGAGACCCAGTACTTC.

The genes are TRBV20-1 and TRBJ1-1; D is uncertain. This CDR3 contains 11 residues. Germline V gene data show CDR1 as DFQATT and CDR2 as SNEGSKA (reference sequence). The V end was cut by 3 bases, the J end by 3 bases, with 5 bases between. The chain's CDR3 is CSASFDTEAFF. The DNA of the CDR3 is TGCAGTGCTAGTTTCGACACTGAAGCTTTCTTT.

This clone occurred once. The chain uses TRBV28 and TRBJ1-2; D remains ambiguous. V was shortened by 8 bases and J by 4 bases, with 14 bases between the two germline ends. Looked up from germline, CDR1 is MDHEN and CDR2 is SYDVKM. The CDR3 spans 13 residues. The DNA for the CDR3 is TGTGCCAGCCGACCCCCTCGGGGCTATGGCTACACCTTC. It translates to CASRPPRGYGYTF.

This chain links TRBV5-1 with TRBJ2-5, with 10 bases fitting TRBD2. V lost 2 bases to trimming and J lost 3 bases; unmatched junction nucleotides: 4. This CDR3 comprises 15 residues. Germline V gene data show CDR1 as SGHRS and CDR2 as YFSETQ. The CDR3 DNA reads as TGCGCCAGCAGCTTCGCTGGACTAGCGGAAGAGACCCAGTACTTC. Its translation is CASSFAGLAEETQYF.

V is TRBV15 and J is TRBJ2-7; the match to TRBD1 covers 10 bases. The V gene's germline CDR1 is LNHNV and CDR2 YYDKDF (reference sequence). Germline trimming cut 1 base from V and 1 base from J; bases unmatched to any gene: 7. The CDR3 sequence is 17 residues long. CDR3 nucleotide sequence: TGTGCCACCAGCAGAGTTTCGGGACAGGGGATTTCCTACGAGCAGTACTTC. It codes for CATSRVSGQGISYEQYF.

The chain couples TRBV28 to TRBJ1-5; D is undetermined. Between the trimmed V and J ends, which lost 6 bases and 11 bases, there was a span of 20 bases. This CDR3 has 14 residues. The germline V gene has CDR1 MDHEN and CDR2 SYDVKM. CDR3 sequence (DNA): TGTGCCAGCAGCCAAACCCTCCCTTCTCCGGCCCAGCATTTT. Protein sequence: CASSQTLPSPAQHF.

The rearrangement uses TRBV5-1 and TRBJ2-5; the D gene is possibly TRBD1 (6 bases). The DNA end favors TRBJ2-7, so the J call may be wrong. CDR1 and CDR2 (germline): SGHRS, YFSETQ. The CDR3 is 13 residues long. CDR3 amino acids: CASSGGQTYEQYF. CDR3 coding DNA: TGCGCCAGCAGCGGCGGACAGACCTACGAGCAGTACTTC.